This T cell receptor beta chain was sequenced in a study of CD8 T cells in ankylosing spondylitis. Findings of the study overall: Matched synovial fluid from ankylosing spondylitis patients was reported to be enriched for disease-linked clones.

With respect to this clonotype: Antigen: not known.

TCRdb re-called the 5' RACE reads through MiXCR, storing one row per CDR3 protein. The sample consists of around 300,000 distinct CDR3 sequences, around 21% of them appearing once. V was clipped by 4 bases and J by 0 bases, with 13 bases between them. Germline V gives CDR1 MNHEY, CDR2 SMNVEV (reference sequence). The CDR3 contains 15 residues. Sequenced input: blood, either unsorted or a sorted T cell fraction (not recorded which). The rearrangement joins TRBV27 to TRBJ2-7; D is perhaps TRBD2 (5 bases). The sequence was collected from a female donor with ankylosing spondylitis or in good health (not recorded which). CDR3 sequence: CASSSEAAHSYEQYF. As DNA, the CDR3 is TGTGCCAGCAGTTCCGAAGCGGCACACTCCTACGAGCAGTACTTC.